The present TCR beta chain was sequenced within a study of CD4 T cells in relation to SARS-CoV-2 and coronaviruses. Study-wide background: PBMCs were cultured with antigen for roughly 11 days before TCR beta sequencing. No peptide or an HIV-1 Nef peptide pool served as negative control.

V was cut by 5 bases and J by 5 bases, with 18 bases left in between. Germline values: CDR1 SGHAT, CDR2 FQDESV (reference sequence). The CDR3 contains 15 residues. The unexposed donors gave CD4+ T cells in 2011-2018, prior to COVID-19. Isolation of CD4+ T cells took place after 10 days in culture. This clone appeared a single time. Its antigen is still unknown. General observations from the study: In roughly 65% of donors, memory CD4+ clonotypes crossrecognized SARS-CoV-2 and at least one common cold coronavirus spike.

The data were produced by immunoSEQ multiplex PCR, yet TCRdb's version contains in-frame clones alone and is incomplete. The sample lists 20,000 or so clones; roughly 70% were seen once. This receptor was taken from a human donor in good health. The sequenced sample consisted of CD4+ T cells from PBMCs, cultured in vitro. V gene TRBV11-1 combines with J gene TRBJ1-1, with D perhaps matching TRBD1 (5 bases). The CDR3 bases are TGTGCCAGCAGCATTCGGACATCTGTGGAAACTGAAGCTTTCTTT. This gives the protein CASSIRTSVETEAFF.